Below are 8 T cell receptor beta chains sequenced from a single sample in a study of blood T cell repertoires in COVID-19. Assay: immunoSEQ multiplex PCR; the TCRdb copy retains only in-frame clones and omits some. The sample includes roughly 100,000 clones, 80% to 90% of them seen just once. The material sequenced was peripheral blood. All receptors derive from a woman older than 75 with acute or convalescent COVID-19.

The chain links TRBV5-5 to TRBJ2-3, with D unresolved. V was trimmed by 1 base and J by 3 bases, leaving 9 bases between them. Germline V gene data show CDR1 as SGHKS and CDR2 as YYEKEE (reference sequence). The CDR3 loop spans 14 amino acids. CDR3 in amino acids: CASSLRVSTDTQYF. Written as DNA, the CDR3 is TGTGCCAGCAGCTTGCGGGTTTCTACAGATACGCAGTATTTT. Full variable domain (outside the CDR3, taken from reference TRBV5-5 and TRBJ2-3): DAGVTQSPTHLIKTRGQQVTLRCSPISGHKSVSWYQQVLGQGPQFIFQYYEKEERGRGNFPDRFSARQFPNYSSELNVNALLLGDSALYLCASSLRVSTDTQYFGPGTRLTVL.

This chain connects TRBV28 to TRBJ2-7, with no clear D. Germline CDR1 is MDHEN and CDR2 is SYDVKM. Trimming pared 4 bases from V and 0 bases from J, leaving 19 bases between. The CDR3 extends over 17 amino acids. The DNA for the CDR3 is TGTGCCAGCAGTTCCTTGGCTTGGCAGAAAAGCTCCTACGAGCAGTACTTC. Protein: CASSSLAWQKSSYEQYF.

DNA for the CDR3: TGTGCCAGCAGCCCGACAGGGGGCAATGGCTACACCTTC. Protein: CASSPTGGNGYTF. This sequence joins TRBV7-9 and TRBJ1-2, with 10 bases lining up with TRBD1. The CDR3 totals 13 residues. CDR1 SEHNR and CDR2 FQNEAQ come from the germline V gene (reference sequence). J lost 6 bases, V lost 5 bases, and 3 bases had no gene match.

V gene TRBV12-3 or TRBV12-4 combines with J gene TRBJ1-2; 9 nucleotides line up with TRBD1. This CDR3 spans 13 amino acids. The V and J ends lost 5 bases and 8 bases, in that order; junction bases with no gene match: 6. The CDR3 loop is CASSPGQGWGYTF. The CDR3 DNA reads as TGTGCCAGCAGTCCGGGACAGGGTTGGGGCTACACCTTC.

CDR3 region: CASSPLGFNEQFF. In nucleotides, the CDR3 is TGTGCCAGCTCACCATTGGGCTTCAATGAGCAGTTCTTC. V and J are TRBV18 and TRBJ2-1; D uncertain. This CDR3 comprises 13 residues. Deletions cut 2 bases from V and 6 bases from J, with 8 bases between. Germline CDR1 reads KGHSH; CDR2 reads LQKENI.

This chain links TRBV6-6 with TRBJ1-1; D is possibly TRBD1 (6 bases). The CDR3 length is 13 residues. Germline V lookup: CDR1 MNHNY, CDR2 SVGAGI (reference sequence). V was trimmed by 2 bases and J by 4 bases, leaving 8 bases between them. CDR3 nucleotides: TGTGCCAGCAGTTACGAGGGGGTCACTGAAGCTTTCTTT. Translated: CASSYEGVTEAFF.

CDR3 amino acids: CASSQTQYYEQYF. In nucleotides, the CDR3 is TGTGCCAGCTCACAGACACAATACTACGAGCAGTACTTC. V and J are TRBV18 and TRBJ2-7; D uncertain. Trimming shortened V by 4 bases and J by 3 bases, and 10 bases separated the two germline ends. The CDR3 is 13 amino acids. Looked up from germline, CDR1 is KGHSH and CDR2 is LQKENI.

The rearrangement links TRBV25-1 to TRBJ1-4, with D perhaps matching TRBD1 (6 bases). Between the trimmed V and J ends, which lost 5 bases and 6 bases, there was a span of 16 bases. Germline V lookup: CDR1 MGHDK, CDR2 SYGVNS. The CDR3 loop spans 15 amino acids. DNA for the CDR3: TGTGCCAGCAGTCCGCAAACAGGGATGTATGAAAAACTGTTTTTT. Protein product: CASSPQTGMYEKLFF.